This is a list of T cell receptor beta chains from one sample in a study of blood T cell repertoires in COVID-19. Sequencing was performed with immunoSEQ multiplex PCR; in TCRdb, only in-frame clones are kept and a portion is missing. The table has some 330,000 clones, about 87% seen once. The sample taken for sequencing was PBMCs or T cells enriched from blood (not recorded which). Receptors originate from a man aged 30 to 45 who had recovered from COVID-19. Each CDR3 is given with its conserved first and last residue. Fields, in order: clone size, D gene, V gene, J gene, CDR3 DNA, CDR3 protein. D genes are given only for firm matches. Clone size is given for some rows only: seen once, a few or many times, or a class if the clone is expanded.

>.|TRBD1|TRBV18|TRBJ1-5
TGTGCCAGCTCACCGGGACAGGGGGTGATACAGCCCCAGCATTTT
CASSPGQGVIQPQHF
>.|.|TRBV19|TRBJ2-7
TGTGCCAGTAGTATTGTATACTCCTACGAGCAGTACTTC
CASSIVYSYEQYF
>few|.|TRBV25-1|TRBJ2-7
TGTGCCAGCTACGGCCTGGGGGCGTACGAGCAGTACTTC
CASYGLGAYEQYF
>.|.|TRBV15|TRBJ2-2
TGTGCCACCAGCAGAGATCCAGAGGGAAACACCGGGGAGCTGTTTTTT
CATSRDPEGNTGELFF
>.|.|TRBV6-5|TRBJ1-1
TGTGCCAGCAGTTACTCCGGGGGAGCTTTCTTT
CASSYSGGAFF
>.|.|TRBV19|TRBJ1-5
TGTGCCAGTAGTTTCGGACTTCGAAGCAATCAGCCCCAGCATTTT
CASSFGLRSNQPQHF
>.|.|TRBV2|TRBJ1-1
TGTGCCAGCAGCCTTCGGTCCAACACTGAAGCTTTCTTT
CASSLRSNTEAFF
>.|.|TRBV5-1|TRBJ1-4
TGCGCCAGCACCTTAGCGGGGTCGGAAAAACTGTTTTTT
CASTLAGSEKLFF
>.|TRBD2|TRBV7-3|TRBJ2-1
TGTGCCAGCAGCTTAAATCCCTTAGCGGGGGGGCGTGTTGAGCAGTTCTTC
CASSLNPLAGGRVEQFF
>.|.|TRBV29-1|TRBJ1-2
TGCAGCGTTCGAGACAGTCATGGCTACACCTTC
CSVRDSHGYTF
>.|TRBD1|TRBV5-5|TRBJ2-7
TGTGCCAGCAGCGCCGACAGGGGGCACATTACCTACGAGCAGTACTTC
CASSADRGHITYEQYF
>.|.|TRBV6-6|TRBJ2-3
TGTGCCAGCAGTTACACCTCTAGCAGCGCAGATACGCAGTATTTT
CASSYTSSSADTQYF
>.|.|TRBV2|TRBJ1-2
TGTGCCAGCAGTGAGTCTGTGACAGTCTATGGCTACACCTTC
CASSESVTVYGYTF
>.|TRBD1|TRBV2|TRBJ1-2
TGTGCCAGCAGTGAAGGTGTCAGGGGGGCCTATGGCTACACCTTC
CASSEGVRGAYGYTF
>.|.|TRBV6-5|TRBJ2-7
TGTGCCAGCAGTTACTCGGCAGGGGTCAACGAGCAGTACTTC
CASSYSAGVNEQYF
>.|.|TRBV25-1|TRBJ2-2
TGTGCCAGCAGTGAATTGCGGGGCGCGAACACCGGGGAGCTGTTTTTT
CASSELRGANTGELFF
>once|.|TRBV3-1/TRBV3-2|TRBJ1-2
TGTGCCAGCAGCCAAGACAGGGCACATGGCTACACCTTC
CASSQDRAHGYTF
>.|TRBD1|TRBV24-1|TRBJ2-3
TGTGCCACCAGTGATCCAGGACAGGGGGCGCATCAAGATACGCAGTATTTT
CATSDPGQGAHQDTQYF